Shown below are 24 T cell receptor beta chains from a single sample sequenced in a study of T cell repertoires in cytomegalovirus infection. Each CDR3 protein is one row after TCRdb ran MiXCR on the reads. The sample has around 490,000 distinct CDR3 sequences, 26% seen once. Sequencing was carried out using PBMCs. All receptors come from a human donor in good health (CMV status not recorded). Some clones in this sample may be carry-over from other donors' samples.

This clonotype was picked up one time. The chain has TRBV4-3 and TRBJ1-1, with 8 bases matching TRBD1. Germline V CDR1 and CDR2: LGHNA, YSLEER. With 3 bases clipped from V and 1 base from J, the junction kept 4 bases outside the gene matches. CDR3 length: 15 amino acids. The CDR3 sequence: CASSQMTGENTEAFF. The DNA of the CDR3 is TGCGCCAGCAGCCAGATGACAGGGGAGAACACTGAAGCTTTCTTT.

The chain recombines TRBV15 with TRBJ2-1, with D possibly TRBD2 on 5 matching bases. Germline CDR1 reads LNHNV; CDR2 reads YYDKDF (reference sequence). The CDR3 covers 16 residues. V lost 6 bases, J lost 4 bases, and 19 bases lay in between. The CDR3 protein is CATRSSKGSGYNEQFF. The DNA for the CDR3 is TGTGCCACCAGGAGCTCCAAGGGTTCGGGGTACAATGAGCAGTTCTTC.

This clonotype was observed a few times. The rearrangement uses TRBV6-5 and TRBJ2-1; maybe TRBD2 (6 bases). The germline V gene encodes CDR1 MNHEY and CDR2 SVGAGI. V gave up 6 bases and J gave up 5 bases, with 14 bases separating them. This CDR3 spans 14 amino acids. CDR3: CASSPGVNHNEQFF. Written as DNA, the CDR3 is TGTGCCAGCAGCCCGGGGGTCAACCACAATGAGCAGTTCTTC.

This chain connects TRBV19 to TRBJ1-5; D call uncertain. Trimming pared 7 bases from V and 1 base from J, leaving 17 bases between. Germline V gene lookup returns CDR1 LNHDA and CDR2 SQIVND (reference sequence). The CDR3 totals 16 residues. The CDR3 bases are TGTGCCAGTACCGCCGGGAGGTGGTCGAGCAATCAGCCCCAGCATTTT. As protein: CASTAGRWSSNQPQHF.

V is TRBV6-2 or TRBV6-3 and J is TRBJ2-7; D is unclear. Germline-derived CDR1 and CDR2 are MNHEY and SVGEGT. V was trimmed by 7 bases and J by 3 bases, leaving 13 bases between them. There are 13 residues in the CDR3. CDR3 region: CASNEGNNYEQYF. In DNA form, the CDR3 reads TGTGCCAGCAACGAAGGGAACAACTACGAGCAGTACTTC.

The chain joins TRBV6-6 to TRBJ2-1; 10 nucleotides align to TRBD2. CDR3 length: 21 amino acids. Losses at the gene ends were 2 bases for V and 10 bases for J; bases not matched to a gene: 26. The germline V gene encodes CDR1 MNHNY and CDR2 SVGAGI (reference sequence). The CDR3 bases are TGTGCCAGCAGTTACCTCACAGGGGCTAGCGGGAGAGTGGGGCTTACGGGGGAGCAGTTCTTC. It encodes CASSYLTGASGRVGLTGEQFF.

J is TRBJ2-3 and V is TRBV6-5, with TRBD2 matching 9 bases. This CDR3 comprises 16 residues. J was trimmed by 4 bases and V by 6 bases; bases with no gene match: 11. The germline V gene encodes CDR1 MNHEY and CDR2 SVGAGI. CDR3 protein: CASRFGAGGPSDTQYF. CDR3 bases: TGTGCCAGCAGATTCGGGGCGGGAGGGCCTTCAGATACGCAGTATTTT.

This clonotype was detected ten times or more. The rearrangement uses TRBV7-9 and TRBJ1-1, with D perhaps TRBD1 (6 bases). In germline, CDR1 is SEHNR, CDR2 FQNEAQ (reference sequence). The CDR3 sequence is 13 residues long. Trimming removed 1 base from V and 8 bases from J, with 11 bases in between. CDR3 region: CASSLEGGTEAFF. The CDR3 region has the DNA TGTGCCAGCAGCTTAGAGGGCGGGACAGAAGCTTTCTTT. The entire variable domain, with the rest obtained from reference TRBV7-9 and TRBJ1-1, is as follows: DTGVSQNPRHKITKRGQNVTFRCDPISEHNRLYWYRQTLGQGPEFLTYFQNEAQLEKSRLLSDRFSAERPKGSFSTLEIQRTEQGDSAMYLCASSLEGGTEAFFGQGTRLTVV.

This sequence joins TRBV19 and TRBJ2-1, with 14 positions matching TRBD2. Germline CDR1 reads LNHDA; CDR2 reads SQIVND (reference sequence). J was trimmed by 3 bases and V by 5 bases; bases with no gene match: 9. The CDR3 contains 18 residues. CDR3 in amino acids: CASSSQTSGRAFYNEQFF. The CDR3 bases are TGTGCCAGTAGTTCACAGACTAGCGGGAGGGCCTTCTACAATGAGCAGTTCTTC.

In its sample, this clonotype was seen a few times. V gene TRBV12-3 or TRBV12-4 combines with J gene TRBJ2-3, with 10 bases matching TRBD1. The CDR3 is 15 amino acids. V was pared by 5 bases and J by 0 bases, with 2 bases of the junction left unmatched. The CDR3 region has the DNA TGTGCCAGCAGTGCGGGACAGGGGAGCACAGATACGCAGTATTTT. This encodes CASSAGQGSTDTQYF.

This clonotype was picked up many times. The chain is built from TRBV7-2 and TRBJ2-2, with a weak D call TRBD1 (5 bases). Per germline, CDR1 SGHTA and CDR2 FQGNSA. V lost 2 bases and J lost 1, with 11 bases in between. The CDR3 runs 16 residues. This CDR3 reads CASSLKGQRNTGELFF. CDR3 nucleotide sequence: TGTGCCAGCAGCTTAAAGGGGCAGAGGAACACCGGGGAGCTGTTTTTT.

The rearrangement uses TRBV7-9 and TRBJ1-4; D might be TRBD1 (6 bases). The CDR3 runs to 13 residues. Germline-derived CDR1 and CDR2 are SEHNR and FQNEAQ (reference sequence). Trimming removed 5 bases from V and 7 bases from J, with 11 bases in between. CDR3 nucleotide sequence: TGTGCCAGCAGCACCCGACAGGTTGAAAAACTGTTTTTT. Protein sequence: CASSTRQVEKLFF. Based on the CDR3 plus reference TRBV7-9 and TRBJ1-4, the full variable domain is DTGVSQNPRHKITKRGQNVTFRCDPISEHNRLYWYRQTLGQGPEFLTYFQNEAQLEKSRLLSDRFSAERPKGSFSTLEIQRTEQGDSAMYLCASSTRQVEKLFFGSGTQLSVL.

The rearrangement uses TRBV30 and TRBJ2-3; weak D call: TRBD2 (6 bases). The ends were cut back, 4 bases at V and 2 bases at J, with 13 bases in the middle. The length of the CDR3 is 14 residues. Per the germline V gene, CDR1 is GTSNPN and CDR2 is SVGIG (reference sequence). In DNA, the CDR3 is TGTGCCTGGAAGGAGGGGAGGATCACAGATACGCAGTATTTT. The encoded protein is CAWKEGRITDTQYF.

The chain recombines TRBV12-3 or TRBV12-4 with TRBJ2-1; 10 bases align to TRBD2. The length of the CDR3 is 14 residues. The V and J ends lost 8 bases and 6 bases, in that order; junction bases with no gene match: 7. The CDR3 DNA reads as TGTGCCAGCGTGGGGTGGACTAGCGGCAATGAGCAGTTCTTC. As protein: CASVGWTSGNEQFF.

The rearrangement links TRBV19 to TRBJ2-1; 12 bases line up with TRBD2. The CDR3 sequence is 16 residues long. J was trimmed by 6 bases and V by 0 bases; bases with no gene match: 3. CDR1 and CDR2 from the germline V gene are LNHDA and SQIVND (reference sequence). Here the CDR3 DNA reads TGTGCCAGTAGTATAGAGGCTAGCGGGAGGGCCAATGAGCAGTTCTTC. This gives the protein CASSIEASGRANEQFF.

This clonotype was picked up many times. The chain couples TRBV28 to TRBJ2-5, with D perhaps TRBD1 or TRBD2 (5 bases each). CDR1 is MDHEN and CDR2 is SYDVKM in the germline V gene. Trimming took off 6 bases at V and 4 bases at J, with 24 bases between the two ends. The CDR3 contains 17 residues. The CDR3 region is CASRVLGPAGAGETQYF. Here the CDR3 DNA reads TGTGCCAGCAGAGTTTTAGGACCCGCCGGGGCCGGAGAGACCCAGTACTTC.

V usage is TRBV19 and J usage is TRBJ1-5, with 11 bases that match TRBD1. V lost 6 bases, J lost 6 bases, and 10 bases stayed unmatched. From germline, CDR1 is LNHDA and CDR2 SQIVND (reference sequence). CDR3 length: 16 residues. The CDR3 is CASSTNRDRGIQPQHF. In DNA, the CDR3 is TGTGCCAGTAGCACCAACCGGGACAGGGGGATTCAGCCCCAGCATTTT.

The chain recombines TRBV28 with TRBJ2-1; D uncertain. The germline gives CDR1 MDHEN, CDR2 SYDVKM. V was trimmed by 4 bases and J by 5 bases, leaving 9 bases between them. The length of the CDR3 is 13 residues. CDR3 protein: CASSSQSNNEQFF. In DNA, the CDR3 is TGTGCCAGCAGTTCGCAGTCCAACAATGAGCAGTTCTTC.

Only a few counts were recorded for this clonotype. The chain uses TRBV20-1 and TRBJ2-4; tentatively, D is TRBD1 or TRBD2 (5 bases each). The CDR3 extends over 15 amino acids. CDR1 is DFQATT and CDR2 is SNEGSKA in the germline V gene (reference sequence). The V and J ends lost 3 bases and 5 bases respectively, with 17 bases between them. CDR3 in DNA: TGCAGTGCTAGCATCAGCGGTTTGGGACAAAACATTCAGTACTTC. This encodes CSASISGLGQNIQYF.

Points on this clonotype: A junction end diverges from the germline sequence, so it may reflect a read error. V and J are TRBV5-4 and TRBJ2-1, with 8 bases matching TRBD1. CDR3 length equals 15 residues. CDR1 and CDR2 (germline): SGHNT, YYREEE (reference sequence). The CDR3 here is CASSWGQDSYNERFF. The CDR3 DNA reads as TGTGCCAGCAGCTGGGGACAGGACTCCTACAATGAGCGGTTCTTC. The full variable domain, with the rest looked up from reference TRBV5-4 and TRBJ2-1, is ETGVTQSPTHLIKTRGQQVTLRCSSQSGHNTVSWYQQALGQGPQFIFQYYREEENGRGNFPPRFSGLQFPNYSSELNVNALELDDSALYLCASSWGQDSYNERFFGPGTRLTVL.

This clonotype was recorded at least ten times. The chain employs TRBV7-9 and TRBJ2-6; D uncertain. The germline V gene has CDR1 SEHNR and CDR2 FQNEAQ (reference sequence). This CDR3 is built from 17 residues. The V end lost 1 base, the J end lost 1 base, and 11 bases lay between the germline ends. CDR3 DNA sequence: TGTGCCAGCAGCTTAGTTGTATCGGTATCTGGGGCCAACGTCCTGACTTTC. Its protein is CASSLVVSVSGANVLTF.

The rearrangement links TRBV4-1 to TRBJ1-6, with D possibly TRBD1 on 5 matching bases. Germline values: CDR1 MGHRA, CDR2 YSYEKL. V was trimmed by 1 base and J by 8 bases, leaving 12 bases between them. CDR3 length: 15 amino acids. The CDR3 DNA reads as TGCGCCAGCAGCCAAGTTAAGGACACAGATTCACCCCTCCACTTT. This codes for CASSQVKDTDSPLHF.

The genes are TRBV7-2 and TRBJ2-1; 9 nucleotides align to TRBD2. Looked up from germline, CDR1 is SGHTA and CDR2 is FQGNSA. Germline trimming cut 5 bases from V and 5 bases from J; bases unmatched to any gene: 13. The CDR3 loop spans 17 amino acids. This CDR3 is CASSPTLFSGSNNEQFF. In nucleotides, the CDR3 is TGTGCCAGCAGCCCCACCCTCTTTAGCGGGAGCAACAATGAGCAGTTCTTC.

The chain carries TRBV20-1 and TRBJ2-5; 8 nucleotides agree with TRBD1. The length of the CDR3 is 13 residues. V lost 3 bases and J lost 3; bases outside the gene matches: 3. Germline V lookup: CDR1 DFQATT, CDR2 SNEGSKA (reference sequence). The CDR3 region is CSASRTGKETQYF. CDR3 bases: TGCAGTGCTAGCAGGACAGGGAAAGAGACCCAGTACTTC.